One and the same sample provided the 5 T cell receptor beta chains below, sequenced in a study of tumour-infiltrating T cells in Burkitt lymphoma. Sequencing was performed with immunoSEQ multiplex PCR; in TCRdb, only in-frame clones are kept and a portion is missing. The sample lists 2,500 to 3,000 clones; 75% to 85% were seen once. The material sequenced was tumor tissue. The receptors come from a human donor with diffuse large B-cell lymphoma.

The chain joins TRBV18 to TRBJ1-5; 10 bases line up with TRBD1. Germline V gene sequence: CDR1 KGHSH, CDR2 LQKENI. The V gene end was trimmed by 6 bases and the J gene end by 6 bases; junction bases not matched to a gene: 8. The length of the CDR3 is 15 residues. This chain's CDR3 is CASSPGTGEVQPQHF. In nucleotides, the CDR3 is TGTGCCAGCTCCCCCGGGACAGGGGAGGTTCAGCCCCAGCATTTT.

A single count supports this clone. The chain recombines TRBV16 with TRBJ2-7, with 7 bases that match TRBD1. The CDR3 consists of 18 residues. The V gene's germline CDR1 is KGHSY and CDR2 FQNENV. J lost 2 bases, V lost 4 bases, and 17 bases had no gene match. CDR3 sequence reads: CASSPIPIPLTGPYEQYF. CDR3 DNA sequence: TGTGCCAGCAGCCCCATCCCGATTCCGTTGACAGGGCCCTACGAGCAGTACTTC. The variable domain in full, completed from reference TRBV16 and TRBJ2-7, reads GEEVAQTPKHLVRGEGQKAKLYCAPIKGHSYVFWYQQVLKNEFKFLISFQNENVFDETGMPKERFSAKCLPNSPCSLEIQATKLEDSAVYFCASSPIPIPLTGPYEQYFGPGTRLTVT.

The rearrangement links TRBV7-2 to TRBJ2-1; 7 nucleotides align to TRBD1. The CDR3 totals 16 residues. The J segment lost 4 bases and the V segment lost 1 base, leaving 7 bases of the junction unmatched. From germline, CDR1 is SGHTA and CDR2 FQGNSA. The CDR3 DNA sequence: TGTGCCAGCAGCTTAGGACGGACAGGTATATACAATGAGCAGTTCTTC. This encodes CASSLGRTGIYNEQFF.

This rearrangement joins TRBV9 to TRBJ2-3; 10 bases line up with TRBD1. Trimming took 3 bases from V and 1 from J; bases not matched to a gene: 5. The CDR3 is made up of 16 amino acids. Germline V lookup: CDR1 SGDLS, CDR2 YYNGEE. The CDR3 is CASSGLGQGGTDTQYF. The CDR3 bases are TGTGCCAGCAGCGGACTCGGACAGGGGGGCACAGATACGCAGTATTTT.

The chain recombines TRBV7-3 with TRBJ2-1, with 7 positions matching TRBD1. The CDR3 extends over 14 amino acids. CDR1 is SGHTA and CDR2 is FQGTGA in the germline V gene. Trimming took 3 bases from V and 6 from J; bases not matched to a gene: 5. In nucleotides, the CDR3 is TGTGCCAGCAGCTTGAACAGGGGCAGCAATGAGCAGTTCTTC. Translated: CASSLNRGSNEQFF.